A selection of T cell receptor beta chains follows, all from one sample in a study of blood T cell repertoires in COVID-19. Here immunoSEQ multiplex PCR was the method, and the copy in TCRdb shows in-frame clones only, minus some. Of about 130,000 clones in the sample, approximately 81% were seen once. Sequencing was carried out using peripheral blood. The receptors here all came from a woman in her twenties or thirties who had recovered from COVID-19. The CDR3 runs from the conserved cysteine through the conserved F or W. A D gene is named only where the DNA matches it firmly. Clone size is shown for a subset of rows, as once, few, many or a class of expanded clone.

v_call	j_call	d_call	clone_size	cdr3_nt	cdr3_aa
TRBV20-1	TRBJ2-3	-	few	TGCAGTGCTAGTTTCCATCGAGGGGGGGTCTCCACAGATACGCAGTATTTT	CSASFHRGGVSTDTQYF
TRBV9	TRBJ2-3	-	-	TGTGCCAGCAGCGTAAGTTCGGGTACGCAGTATTTT	CASSVSSGTQYF
TRBV7-8	TRBJ2-3	TRBD1	-	TGTGCCAGCAGCTTAGACAGGGGTTACACAGATACGCAGTATTTT	CASSLDRGYTDTQYF
TRBV6-5	TRBJ2-2	TRBD1	-	TGTGCCAGCAGGATGGGACAGGGTCTCACCGGGGAGCTGTTTTTT	CASRMGQGLTGELFF
TRBV13	TRBJ2-7	-	-	TGTGCCAGCAGCTCAGCGGATAAGGGCTACGAGCAGTACTTC	CASSSADKGYEQYF
TRBV7-2	TRBJ2-7	TRBD1	-	TGTGCCAGCAGCTTCTCCGGGACAGGGGGTGGCTACGAGCAGTACTTC	CASSFSGTGGGYEQYF
TRBV5-1	TRBJ2-5	-	-	TGCGCCAGCAGCTCCCGGGACAACCCCGCGGGTGAGACCCAGTACTTC	CASSSRDNPAGETQYF
TRBV5-5	TRBJ1-4	-	-	TGTGCCAGCAGCTTTAGGCAGGGGTCAGGAAAACTGTTTTTT	CASSFRQGSGKLFF
TRBV12-5	TRBJ2-2	-	-	TGTGCTAGTGGCCTTATAGTCACCGGGGAGCTGTTTTTT	CASGLIVTGELFF
TRBV18	TRBJ2-1	TRBD1	-	TGTGCCAGCTCGCGACAGGGTTACAATGAGCAGTTCTTC	CASSRQGYNEQFF
TRBV5-5	TRBJ1-5	-	-	TGTGCCAGCAGCTTGGCCCAGGGACTTTCCAATCAGCCCCAGCATTTT	CASSLAQGLSNQPQHF
TRBV29-1	TRBJ1-2	-	-	TGCAGCGTTGAAGATAGTGGGCCATCGTTTTATACTAACTATGGCTACACCTTC	CSVEDSGPSFYTNYGYTF
TRBV29-1	TRBJ1-1	-	once	TGCAGCGTCCGGACAAGACTGAACACTGAAGCTTTCTTT	CSVRTRLNTEAFF
TRBV5-5	TRBJ2-5	-	-	TGTGCCAGCAGCTTGGGGGACAGCCGGGACTTGACCCAGTACTTC	CASSLGDSRDLTQYF
TRBV7-9	TRBJ2-1	-	-	TGTGCCAGCAGCTTAGAATCGGGCTACAGGGTGATAGTTGAGCAGTTCTTC	CASSLESGYRVIVEQFF
TRBV19	TRBJ2-1	TRBD2	few	TGTGCCAGTAGTATCGGAGGGACTAGCGGGAGAGAGCAGTTCTTC	CASSIGGTSGREQFF
TRBV29-1	TRBJ1-2	TRBD1	once	TGCAGCGTTATCGGACAGGGGAAGTCGTATGGCTACACCTTC	CSVIGQGKSYGYTF
TRBV5-1	TRBJ2-1	TRBD2	-	TGCGCCAGCAGCTTGGGGACTAGCGGGACGGATAAGTTCTTC	CASSLGTSGTDKFF
TRBV4-1	TRBJ1-1	-	once	TGCGCCAGCAGCCCTTCAGGGTTGACTGAAGCTTTCTTT	CASSPSGLTEAFF
TRBV5-4	TRBJ2-2	TRBD2	-	TGTGCCAGCAGCCTGGGGCGCGGGAGGCCGAACACCGGGGAGCTGTTTTTT	CASSLGRGRPNTGELFF
TRBV7-9	TRBJ2-5	-	-	TGTGCCAGCAGCTTATCCAGGGGTGCCGCTCTCCAAGAGACCCAGTACTTC	CASSLSRGAALQETQYF
TRBV5-1	TRBJ2-1	TRBD2	-	TGCGCCAGCAGCCCCGCCGGGACTAGCGGTTGGAATGAGCAGTTCTTC	CASSPAGTSGWNEQFF
TRBV6-1	TRBJ1-5	-	-	TGTGCCAGCAGTGAATCGACAGATAGCAATCAGCCCCAGCATTTT	CASSESTDSNQPQHF
TRBV21-1	TRBJ1-5	-	few	TGTGCCAGCAGCGCAACTACAGGGCTTAGCAATCAGCCCCAGCATTTT	CASSATTGLSNQPQHF
TRBV7-2	TRBJ2-5	TRBD1	-	TGTGCCAGCAGCATGGACAGGGGGCGTGAGACCCAGTACTTC	CASSMDRGRETQYF
TRBV3-1/TRBV3-2	TRBJ2-7	-	few	TGTGCCAGCAGCCAATCACAGGGTGGACCCTACGAGCAGTACTTC	CASSQSQGGPYEQYF
TRBV12-5	TRBJ2-5	-	-	TGTGCTAGTGGCAACATAGGCGGAAGCATCCAAGAGACCCAGTACTTC	CASGNIGGSIQETQYF